A single T cell receptor beta chain is shown here with its context. Its specificity is not known. These data originate in a study of cytomegalovirus exposure and HLA in healthy donors. Study details: A prior analysis found 95 million to 140 million unique TCR beta sequences from some 190 million T cells.

The CDR3 totals 13 residues. V lost 2 bases and J 6 bases, leaving 11 bases between the germline ends. The V gene's germline CDR1 is KGHSH and CDR2 LQKENI. PCR primers comprised 60 Vbeta and 13 Jbeta primers. The data were produced by immunoSEQ multiplex PCR, yet TCRdb's version contains in-frame clones alone and is incomplete. This specimen shows some 110,000 clones; the ten leading clones hold 3.7%. Study findings and constraints: Common viral pathogens seemed, in a later analysis, to connect with several of the most significant clusters. Some public TCRs appeared in many individuals, while most sequences were rare. HLA allele associations emerged for under 20,000 TCR beta sequences in a later analysis, at 0.05 false discovery rate.

The rearrangement uses TRBV18 and TRBJ2-7, with a tentative D call TRBD2 (6 bases). This clonotype was sampled from a man aged 30-40 years in good health and CMV-seronegative. Sequenced input: PBMCs. In DNA, the CDR3 is TGTGCCAGCTCACCAAACGGGGGACGCGAGCAGTACTTC. It is translated as CASSPNGGREQYF.